The clone carrying this T cell receptor beta chain is deemed medium-sized. No antigen is known for it. The CDR3 spans 12 residues. Trimming pared 3 bases from V and 7 bases from J, leaving 9 bases between. Germline V CDR1 and CDR2: WSHSY, SAAADI. Specified time point: technical triplicate 1. The method for making cDNA was 5'RACE, and it used 10-nucleotide random UMIs. Using its own MiXCR run on the 5' RACE reads, TCRdb lists one record per CDR3 protein. The table lists more than 20,000 distinct CDR3 sequences, about 12% of them singletons. This entry is derived from a study of neurological immune-mediated disorders. Overall study results and limits: The highest TCR clonal expansion occurred in HTLV-1-associated myelopathy; multiple sclerosis fell below healthy controls. Private repertoires in all groups were suggested, as expanded clones shared no CDR3 amino acid sequences across subjects.

The chain recombines TRBV10-2 with TRBJ1-2; unclear D gene. The clonotype originates from a female donor with HTLV-1-associated myelopathy (HAM/TSP). The sample comprised CD4+ T cells from blood. This CDR3 is CASSDGVTGYTF. Written as DNA, the CDR3 is TGCGCCAGCAGTGACGGGGTCACTGGCTACACCTTC.